The 22 T cell receptor beta chains listed next were all sequenced from one sample in a study of shared clonotypes between healthy human individuals. This table comes from immunoSEQ multiplex PCR, and its TCRdb copy is limited to in-frame clones, with some not included. The table lists about 120,000 clones, around 68% of them singletons, with 24% in the top ten. Sequenced material: memory CD8+ T cells sorted from blood. Subset here: CD45RO+ cells pooled with CCR7-negative TemRA cells. The receptors were sampled from a woman aged 25-40 years in good health.

V is TRBV7-8 and J is TRBJ2-5; the match to TRBD1 covers 8 bases. CDR1 SGHVS and CDR2 FQNEAQ come from the germline V gene. The CDR3 is 15 amino acids. V was clipped by 5 bases and J by 2 bases; unmatched bases: 7. The CDR3 DNA reads as TGTGCCAGCAGCCTAACACAGGGGGATCAAGAGACCCAGTACTTC. It is translated as CASSLTQGDQETQYF.

The chain has TRBV6-6 and TRBJ1-5; no definite D call. The CDR3 consists of 14 residues. The V gene lost 0 bases and the J gene lost 11 bases, with 14 bases spanning the gap. The germline CDR1 and CDR2 sequences are MNHNY and SVGAGI (reference sequence). CDR3 nucleotides: TGTGCCAGCAGTTACTCGTTTATTTTAGAAGCCCAGCATTTT. Translation gives CASSYSFILEAQHF.

The chain carries TRBV7-8 and TRBJ1-1; the match to TRBD1 covers 7 bases. CDR3 length: 16 amino acids. V shed 2 bases and J 2 bases; nucleotides not matched to a gene: 8. Germline V gene data show CDR1 as SGHVS and CDR2 as FQNEAQ. DNA of the CDR3: TGTGCCAGCAGCTTAAGGAGGACAGGCGCCAACACTGAAGCTTTCTTT. It specifies CASSLRRTGANTEAFF.

This clone has just a few counts. This chain links TRBV25-1 with TRBJ2-2; the D gene is possibly TRBD2 (5 bases). Trimming took off 4 bases at V and 7 bases at J, with 13 bases between the two ends. Germline lookup yields CDR1 MGHDK and CDR2 SYGVNS. The CDR3 sequence is 14 residues long. The DNA for the CDR3 is TGTGCCAGCAGTGGGGCCAGAGGAGGCGGGGAGCTGTTTTTT. Translating it yields CASSGARGGGELFF.

This clone has a handful of counts. This rearrangement joins TRBV14 to TRBJ1-2; D is undetermined. Deletions cut 1 base from V and 8 bases from J, with 11 bases between. The CDR3 consists of 13 residues. CDR1 is SGHDN, CDR2 FVKESK, per germline. CDR3 sequence: CASSQVGSYGYTF. CDR3 DNA sequence: TGTGCCAGCAGCCAAGTGGGGTCGTACGGCTACACCTTC.

V usage is TRBV6-4 and J usage is TRBJ2-1; 7 positions match TRBD2. CDR3 size: 15 residues. The junction had 7 bases not matched to a gene; V was cut back by 2 bases and J by 6 bases. Germline CDR1 and CDR2: MRHNA and SNTAGT. The CDR3 DNA follows: TGTGCCAGCAGTGACGGGGGAGGGCAAGGCAATGAGCAGTTCTTC. Its translation: CASSDGGGQGNEQFF.

The sample holds a few counts of this clone. The genes are TRBV6-4 and TRBJ2-1; D uncertain. The CDR3 contains 14 residues. Germline CDR1 is MRHNA and CDR2 is SNTAGT. Trimming removed 4 bases from V and 5 bases from J, with 12 bases in between. This CDR3 is CASSVRAEDNEQFF. The DNA for the CDR3 is TGTGCCAGCAGTGTAAGGGCCGAAGACAATGAGCAGTTCTTC.

V is TRBV6-1 and J is TRBJ1-2; TRBD1 aligns across 7 bases. Looked up from germline, CDR1 is MNHNS and CDR2 is SASEGT. The CDR3 covers 14 residues. V lost 3 bases to trimming and J lost 4 bases; unmatched junction nucleotides: 5. The CDR3 sequence: CASSDDRQGYGYTF. CDR3 nucleotides: TGTGCCAGCAGTGACGACCGACAGGGCTATGGCTACACCTTC.

The V gene is TRBV4-1, the J gene TRBJ1-1; D gene ambiguous. CDR1 and CDR2 from the germline V gene are MGHRA and YSYEKL. The CDR3 contains 13 residues. The ends were cut back, 3 bases at V and 5 bases at J, with 10 bases in the middle. The chain's CDR3 is CASSHNEVTEAFF. The CDR3 DNA sequence: TGCGCCAGCAGCCATAACGAGGTGACTGAAGCTTTCTTT.

This chain connects TRBV19 to TRBJ2-1; TRBD2 matches at 7 bases. Trimming cost V 2 bases and J 0 bases; bases outside gene matches: 4. The CDR3 sequence is 16 residues long. Looked up from germline, CDR1 is LNHDA and CDR2 is SQIVND (reference sequence). The CDR3 bases are TGTGCCAGTAGTATATGTTGCGGGAGCTCCTACAATGAGCAGTTCTTC. This gives the protein CASSICCGSSYNEQFF.

The chain recombines TRBV21-1 with TRBJ2-5; the table assigns TRBD2, which was not confirmed against the DNA. TRBV21-1 is listed as a pseudogene. The CDR3 loop spans 18 amino acids. The CDR3 sequence: CASSLPHADSNCQETQYF. The CDR3 DNA reads as TGTGCCAGCAGCCTCCCTCATGCGGACTCCAATTGCCAAGAGACCCAGTACTTC.

The chain couples TRBV28 to TRBJ2-5; TRBD2 aligns across 8 bases. The CDR3 covers 15 residues. V lost 6 bases to trimming and J lost 2 bases; unmatched junction nucleotides: 8. Germline CDR1 is MDHEN and CDR2 is SYDVKM. This CDR3 is CASSRVAGIQETQYF. CDR3 in DNA: TGTGCCAGCAGCCGGGTAGCGGGAATTCAAGAGACCCAGTACTTC.

This clone was picked up many times. The CDR3: CAGGREPAADTQYF. The CDR3 nucleotides are TGTGCAGGGGGTAGGGAACCAGCGGCAGATACGCAGTATTTT. This chain links TRBV6-1 with TRBJ2-3, with a weak D call TRBD1 (6 bases). The CDR3 extends over 14 amino acids. CDR1 and CDR2 (germline): MNHNS, SASEGT.

The V gene is TRBV5-1, the J gene TRBJ1-4; D is unclear. Trimming cost V 5 bases and J 4 bases, with 6 bases left between them. Germline loops: CDR1 SGHRS, CDR2 YFSETQ. The CDR3 loop spans 12 amino acids. The CDR3 coding sequence is TGCGCCAGCAGTCGACTTAATGAAAAACTGTTTTTT. This encodes CASSRLNEKLFF. The full variable domain, in which reference TRBV5-1 and TRBJ1-4 provide the parts outside the CDR3, is KAGVTQTPRYLIKTRGQQVTLSCSPISGHRSVSWYQQTPGQGLQFLFEYFSETQRNKGNFPGRFSGRQFSNSRSEMNVSTLELGDSALYLCASSRLNEKLFFGSGTQLSVL.

The chain employs TRBV27 and TRBJ2-7, with no clear D. V dropped 0 bases and J dropped 5 bases, with 14 bases sitting between them. This CDR3 region has 15 residues. Germline CDR1 reads MNHEY; CDR2 reads SMNVEV (reference sequence). CDR3 sequence (DNA): TGTGCCAGCAGTTTATCGATAGGCCCCCTGAACGAGCAGTACTTC. Translated: CASSLSIGPLNEQYF.

This clone has a single count. The gene calls are TRBV6-8 and TRBJ2-2, with a weak D call TRBD2 (5 bases). The CDR3 is made up of 15 amino acids. Germline assignment: CDR1 MNHGY and CDR2 SAAAGT. Trimming removed 6 bases at V and 3 bases at J, with 14 bases between. CDR3 in DNA: TGTGCCAGCAGGGTGGCGAGGGATCACACCGGGGAGCTGTTTTTT. Residues: CASRVARDHTGELFF.

This clone turned up a few times. This rearrangement joins TRBV29-1 to TRBJ1-3; 7 bases are a match to TRBD1. CDR3 length equals 14 residues. V shed 7 bases and J 9 bases; nucleotides not matched to a gene: 15. Germline lookup yields CDR1 SQVTM and CDR2 ANQGSEA. CDR3 protein: CSAEAGTETGTIYF. In DNA, the CDR3 is TGCAGCGCCGAAGCCGGGACAGAGACGGGCACCATATATTTT.

The gene calls are TRBV27 and TRBJ2-1; D is unresolved. CDR1 is MNHEY and CDR2 is SMNVEV in the germline V gene (reference sequence). The ends were cut back, 5 bases at V and 6 bases at J, with 5 bases in the middle. The CDR3 covers 11 residues. Here the CDR3 reads CASSLFNEQFF. The CDR3 nucleotides are TGTGCCAGCAGTCTATTCAATGAGCAGTTCTTC.

The chain combines TRBV15 with TRBJ2-1; TRBD2 agrees at 10 bases. The CDR3 totals 17 residues. The J segment lost 6 bases and the V segment lost 0 bases, leaving 8 bases of the junction unmatched. From germline, CDR1 is LNHNV and CDR2 YYDKDF (reference sequence). In nucleotides, the CDR3 is TGTGCCACCAGCAGAGATCACAGCGGGAGGGCCACCAATGAGCAGTTCTTC. Translated: CATSRDHSGRATNEQFF.

Many counts were recorded for this clone. This chain's CDR3 is CASSEAGGPYEQYF. The CDR3 coding sequence is TGTGCCAGCAGTGAAGCAGGGGGGCCCTACGAGCAGTACTTC. The genes are TRBV6-1 and TRBJ2-7; D could derive from TRBD1 or TRBD2 (6 bases each). Germline-derived CDR1 and CDR2 are MNHNS and SASEGT. V was trimmed by 0 bases and J by 2 bases, leaving 8 bases between them. The length of the CDR3 is 14 residues.

The chain uses TRBV28 and TRBJ1-2; D uncertain. The CDR3 sequence is 10 residues long. Per germline, CDR1 MDHEN and CDR2 SYDVKM. Between the trimmed V and J ends, which lost 6 bases and 5 bases, there was a span of 4 bases. CDR3 region: CASSSYGYTF. CDR3 nucleotides: TGTGCCAGCAGCTCTTATGGCTACACCTTC.

The chain has TRBV29-1 and TRBJ1-2, with D unclear. From germline, CDR1 is SQVTM and CDR2 ANQGSEA. Trimming took off 7 bases at V and 6 bases at J, with 12 bases between the two ends. This CDR3 region has 11 residues. The CDR3 DNA reads as TGCAGCGCCCGAACCGAAAATGGCTACACCTTC. Protein sequence: CSARTENGYTF. The full variable domain, its missing parts supplied by reference TRBV29-1 and TRBJ1-2, is SAVISQKPSRDICQRGTSLTIQCQVDSQVTMMFWYRQQPGQSLTLIATANQGSEATYESGFVIDKFPISRPNLTFSTLTVSNMSPEDSSIYLCSARTENGYTFGSGTRLTVV.